What follows are 27 T cell receptor beta chains derived from one specimen sequenced in a study of blood T cell repertoires in COVID-19. Data came from immunoSEQ multiplex PCR; TCRdb stores just in-frame clones and leaves some out. The table records a few hundred thousand clones, 80% to 90% of them present only once. The sample consisted of peripheral blood. These receptors originate from a woman aged 40 to 50 who had recovered from COVID-19.

The rearrangement links TRBV5-5 to TRBJ2-7, with D possibly TRBD2 on 6 matching bases. Trimming left V 0 bases short and J 0 bases short, with 10 bases between. The CDR3 totals 15 residues. Germline V gene lookup returns CDR1 SGHKS and CDR2 YYEKEE (reference sequence). In nucleotides, the CDR3 is TGTGCCAGCAGCTTGGGACAGACTAGCTCCTACGAGCAGTACTTC. This gives the protein CASSLGQTSSYEQYF.

The rearrangement uses TRBV12-3 or TRBV12-4 and TRBJ1-2, with no clear D. Trimming took 3 bases from V and 5 from J, leaving 10 bases between them. This CDR3 is 13 amino acids long. The CDR3 protein is CASSFGEQYGYTF. CDR3 sequence (DNA): TGTGCCAGCAGTTTTGGGGAGCAGTATGGCTACACCTTC.

The CDR3 here is CARSFLLRQSNQPQHF. The CDR3 coding sequence is TGTGCCAGAAGCTTTTTACTCCGACAAAGCAATCAGCCCCAGCATTTT. The V gene is TRBV5-3, the J gene TRBJ1-5; D is uncertain. TRBV5-3 is identified as an open reading frame with a role that is uncertain. Trimming pared 2 bases from V and 1 base from J, leaving 13 bases between. This CDR3 spans 16 amino acids.

The gene calls are TRBV28 and TRBJ2-5; 13 positions match TRBD2. The J segment lost 1 base and the V segment lost 5 bases, leaving 4 bases of the junction unmatched. This CDR3 spans 16 amino acids. CDR1 and CDR2 (germline): MDHEN, SYDVKM. The CDR3 region has the DNA TGTGCCAGCAGTGCGACTAGCGGGGGGCCCCAAGAGACCCAGTACTTC. Translating gives CASSATSGGPQETQYF.

The chain uses TRBV7-8 and TRBJ1-5; 8 nucleotides line up with TRBD1. The V segment lost 5 bases and the J segment 11 bases; nucleotides outside the gene matches: 11. Germline-derived CDR1 and CDR2 are SGHVS and FQNEAQ. This CDR3 has 14 amino acids. The CDR3 is CASSRGQGKVAQHF. DNA of the CDR3: TGTGCCAGCAGCCGCGGACAGGGTAAAGTGGCCCAGCATTTT.

In this sample, this clone turned up a few times. The CDR3 protein is CASSPASGGNFYEQYF. The DNA for the CDR3 is TGTGCCAGCTCACCTGCGTCAGGGGGTAATTTCTACGAGCAGTACTTC. This chain connects TRBV18 to TRBJ2-7, with 7 bases fitting TRBD1. The V gene's germline CDR1 is KGHSH and CDR2 LQKENI. The CDR3 runs 16 residues. Losses at the gene ends were 3 bases for V and 3 bases for J; bases not matched to a gene: 11.

Only a few counts were recorded for this clone. The chain carries TRBV27 and TRBJ2-7, with 9 bases matching TRBD2. With V trimmed by 4 bases and J by 6 bases, 4 bases remained unmatched. The V gene's germline CDR1 is MNHEY and CDR2 SMNVEV (reference sequence). The CDR3 is made up of 13 amino acids. In DNA, the CDR3 is TGTGCCAGCAGTTCGGGACTAGCCGTCGAGCAGTACTTC. Amino acid sequence: CASSSGLAVEQYF.

The rearrangement uses TRBV2 and TRBJ1-5, with D perhaps TRBD1 (5 bases). There are 14 residues in the CDR3. V lost 5 bases and J lost 1, with 9 bases in between. Germline V gene data show CDR1 as SNHLY and CDR2 as FYNNEI. CDR3 sequence: CASSFGHSNQPQHF. The CDR3 nucleotides are TGTGCCAGCAGTTTCGGACACAGCAATCAGCCCCAGCATTTT.

The chain couples TRBV5-4 to TRBJ2-1, with 11 bases identical to TRBD2. The CDR3 has 16 amino acids. Germline trimming cut 4 bases from V and 4 bases from J; bases unmatched to any gene: 7. The germline V gene has CDR1 SGHNT and CDR2 YYREEE (reference sequence). CDR3 residues: CASSLNLAGGYNEQFF. The CDR3 DNA is TGTGCCAGCAGCCTCAATCTAGCGGGGGGATACAATGAGCAGTTCTTC.

The chain uses TRBV28 and TRBJ2-1, with D perhaps TRBD1 (5 bases). Germline loops: CDR1 MDHEN, CDR2 SYDVKM. The length of the CDR3 is 14 residues. Trimming stripped 6 bases from V and 8 bases from J, with 17 bases between. The CDR3 bases are TGTGCCAGCAGGGGGTGGGGCAAGGGGTATGAGCAGTTCTTC. Its translation is CASRGWGKGYEQFF.

This sequence joins TRBV9 and TRBJ1-5; TRBD1 is a possible D gene (5 bases). The germline gives CDR1 SGDLS, CDR2 YYNGEE. The V end lost 4 bases, the J end lost 0 bases, and 11 bases lay between the germline ends. The CDR3 is 15 residues long. The CDR3 is CASSPGHVSNQPQHF. CDR3 nucleotides: TGTGCCAGCAGCCCCGGACATGTTAGCAATCAGCCCCAGCATTTT.

The chain joins TRBV18 to TRBJ1-1, with a possible D match to TRBD1 (6 bases). V dropped 4 bases and J dropped 1 base, with 13 bases sitting between them. CDR3 length: 15 residues. Germline V gives CDR1 KGHSH, CDR2 LQKENI. The CDR3 is CASSRTTGTNTEAFF. CDR3 bases: TGTGCCAGCTCACGTACTACAGGGACGAACACTGAAGCTTTCTTT.

This clone was seen a handful of times. This chain uses TRBV28 with TRBJ1-4; 11 bases map to TRBD1. The V and J ends lost 4 bases and 7 bases, in that order; junction bases with no gene match: 11. CDR3 length: 17 residues. Germline V gene data show CDR1 as MDHEN and CDR2 as SYDVKM. DNA for the CDR3: TGTGCCAGCAGTTCCAGGACAGGGGGCTGGTGGAGTGAAAAACTGTTTTTT. Amino acids: CASSSRTGGWWSEKLFF. Based on the CDR3 plus reference TRBV28 and TRBJ1-4, the full variable domain is DVKVTQSSRYLVKRTGEKVFLECVQDMDHENMFWYRQDPGLGLRLIYFSYDVKMKEKGDIPEGYSVSREKKERFSLILESASTNQTSMYLCASSSRTGGWWSEKLFFGSGTQLSVL.

The rearrangement joins TRBV28 to TRBJ1-5; D may be TRBD1 (5 bases). The CDR3 covers 16 residues. In germline, CDR1 is MDHEN, CDR2 SYDVKM. Trimming removed 10 bases at V and 2 bases at J, with 21 bases between. The CDR3 DNA reads TGTGCCACTACCTCGGGGGGTGGGTTCGGCAATCAGCCCCAGCATTTT. This codes for CATTSGGGFGNQPQHF.

This clone was counted at least ten times. The chain has TRBV10-1 and TRBJ1-1; 7 nucleotides align to TRBD1. Germline V lookup: CDR1 WNHNN, CDR2 SYGVQD (reference sequence). Trimming cost V 3 bases and J 10 bases; bases outside gene matches: 8. This CDR3 comprises 13 residues. CDR3 sequence: CASSESGTAVAFF. In DNA form, the CDR3 reads TGCGCCAGCAGTGAATCAGGGACAGCGGTAGCTTTCTTT.

This chain uses TRBV12-3 or TRBV12-4 with TRBJ1-1; D is unresolved. The CDR3 loop spans 12 amino acids. V was shortened by 5 bases and J by 1 base, with 5 bases between the two germline ends. In DNA, the CDR3 is TGTGCCAGCAGTCGACAGAACACTGAAGCTTTCTTT. Translation gives CASSRQNTEAFF.

This clone was seen only once. The chain uses TRBV5-4 and TRBJ2-3; tentative D call: TRBD1 (6 bases). With 0 bases removed from V and 1 base from J, the gap between germline ends came to 9 bases. Germline V gene lookup returns CDR1 SGHNT and CDR2 YYREEE (reference sequence). The CDR3 contains 15 residues. The CDR3 reads CASSLVQGRTDTQYF. Written as DNA, the CDR3 is TGTGCCAGCAGCTTGGTACAGGGACGCACAGATACGCAGTATTTT.

The V gene is TRBV6-5, the J gene TRBJ2-1; tentatively, D is TRBD2 (5 bases). The germline V gene encodes CDR1 MNHEY and CDR2 SVGAGI. The CDR3 loop spans 13 amino acids. V lost 7 bases to trimming and J lost 0 bases, with 7 bases between them. The CDR3 reads CASTRDSYNEQFF. CDR3 sequence (DNA): TGTGCCAGCACGAGGGACTCCTACAATGAGCAGTTCTTC.

The rearrangement uses TRBV5-4 and TRBJ2-1, with D hard to call. This CDR3 is 17 amino acids long. The ends were cut back, 0 bases at V and 0 bases at J, with 13 bases in the middle. Germline CDR1 is SGHNT and CDR2 is YYREEE (reference sequence). The CDR3: CASSLETTSSSYNEQFF. The DNA of the CDR3 is TGTGCCAGCAGCTTGGAAACTACCTCGAGCTCCTACAATGAGCAGTTCTTC.

The chain carries TRBV7-2 and TRBJ1-2; the match to TRBD1 covers 7 bases. The germline CDR1 and CDR2 sequences are SGHTA and FQGNSA. V was clipped by 3 bases and J by 6 bases; unmatched bases: 10. This CDR3 has 15 residues. The CDR3 DNA reads as TGTGCCAGCAGCTTTCTTGACAGGGCGGGCAATGGCTACACCTTC. It specifies CASSFLDRAGNGYTF.

This chain uses TRBV15 with TRBJ2-7; D uncertain. CDR3 length: 15 residues. The ends were cut back, 1 base at V and 2 bases at J, with 12 bases in the middle. The V gene's germline CDR1 is LNHNV and CDR2 YYDKDF (reference sequence). In nucleotides, the CDR3 is TGTGCCACCAGCAGAGCGCGCCTGGTAACCTACGAGCAGTACTTC. As protein: CATSRARLVTYEQYF.

Here the CDR3 reads CASSVEWRDYEQYF. CDR3 sequence (DNA): TGTGCCAGCAGCGTAGAGTGGCGGGACTACGAGCAGTACTTC. The chain is built from TRBV9 and TRBJ2-7; a weak D match, TRBD2 (6 bases). Trimming shortened V by 0 bases and J by 3 bases, and 10 bases separated the two germline ends. This CDR3 has 14 amino acids. Germline values: CDR1 SGDLS, CDR2 YYNGEE.

The gene calls are TRBV28 and TRBJ2-7; D might be TRBD1 (6 bases). This CDR3 region has 15 residues. With 6 bases removed from V and 2 bases from J, the gap between germline ends came to 17 bases. Germline V gene sequence: CDR1 MDHEN, CDR2 SYDVKM. The CDR3 here is CASSPLTGSTYEQYF. The CDR3 coding sequence is TGTGCCAGCAGCCCTCTGACAGGATCCACCTACGAGCAGTACTTC.

V and J are TRBV28 and TRBJ2-7, with D hard to call. Germline V gene sequence: CDR1 MDHEN, CDR2 SYDVKM. The ends were cut back, 10 bases at V and 3 bases at J, with 16 bases in the middle. The CDR3 sequence is 13 residues long. The CDR3 DNA is TGTGCCATCCAAGATACAGCAAACTACGAGCAGTACTTC. Its translation: CAIQDTANYEQYF.

The CDR3 nucleotides read TGTGCCAGCAGCCGTACAGCTAACTATGGCTACACCTTC. Translated: CASSRTANYGYTF. The gene calls are TRBV5-6 and TRBJ1-2; no clear D. Germline lookup yields CDR1 SGHDT and CDR2 YYEEEE. V was cut by 4 bases and J by 0 bases, with 7 bases left in between. The CDR3 has 13 residues.

The chain combines TRBV12-3 or TRBV12-4 with TRBJ1-1; D unclear. This CDR3 comprises 13 residues. V lost 5 bases and J 5 bases, leaving 12 bases between the germline ends. The CDR3 DNA reads TGTGCCAGCAGTCCCCCGGGGAGAACTGAAGCTTTCTTT. Amino acid sequence: CASSPPGRTEAFF.

The chain has TRBV29-1 and TRBJ2-2, with D uncertain. The CDR3 extends over 14 amino acids. Germline CDR1 and CDR2: SQVTM and ANQGSEA. V was clipped by 5 bases and J by 2 bases, with 12 bases between them. The CDR3 sequence: CSVLPQLNTGELFF. In DNA form, the CDR3 reads TGCAGCGTTCTCCCACAGCTTAACACCGGGGAGCTGTTTTTT.